Listed here are 12 T cell receptor beta chains from one sample, sequenced in a study of cytomegalovirus exposure and HLA in healthy donors. Generated by immunoSEQ multiplex PCR, the TCRdb table keeps only in-frame clones and is missing some. This sample has more than 250,000 clones; around 90% occur once, and the top ten carry just over 3%. Sequencing used PBMCs. Source of these receptors: a woman in her thirties in good health and CMV-seronegative.

The chain combines TRBV6-5 with TRBJ2-7; 7 positions match TRBD2. The germline CDR1 and CDR2 sequences are MNHEY and SVGAGI. This CDR3 comprises 15 residues. V lost 6 bases to trimming and J lost 2 bases; unmatched junction nucleotides: 10. CDR3 in DNA: TGTGCCAGCAGAACCAGTAAGCGGGATCCCTACGAGCAGTACTTC. Translating it yields CASRTSKRDPYEQYF.

J is TRBJ2-5 and V is TRBV6-5; TRBD2 is a possible D gene (6 bases). The CDR3 loop spans 14 amino acids. The germline gives CDR1 MNHEY, CDR2 SVGAGI. V lost 5 bases and J lost 5, with 15 bases in between. The CDR3 DNA is TGTGCCAGCAGTCCGGGCGAGGGGAGGGAGACCCAGTACTTC. Amino acid sequence: CASSPGEGRETQYF.

The gene calls are TRBV4-3 and TRBJ2-3, with D unclear. The V gene's germline CDR1 is LGHNA and CDR2 YSLEER. The V and J ends lost 1 base and 0 bases respectively, with 8 bases between them. The CDR3 contains 15 residues. This chain's CDR3 is CASSQGSKSTDTQYF. CDR3 in DNA: TGCGCCAGCAGCCAAGGTTCGAAGAGCACAGATACGCAGTATTTT.

The chain joins TRBV9 to TRBJ2-7; 7 nucleotides agree with TRBD2. The V gene's germline CDR1 is SGDLS and CDR2 YYNGEE. The CDR3 totals 13 residues. The ends lost 4 bases at V and 6 bases at J; junction bases unmatched: 7. DNA for the CDR3: TGTGCCAGCAGCTCTCCGACTAGCCCCGAGCAGTACTTC. Its protein product is CASSSPTSPEQYF.

This clone occurred once. V and J are TRBV7-3 and TRBJ2-1; D not resolved. The CDR3 spans 16 residues. Germline-derived CDR1 and CDR2 are SGHTA and FQGTGA. The V and J ends lost 1 base and 3 bases respectively, with 13 bases between them. CDR3: CASSLIGLKNYNEQFF. CDR3 bases: TGTGCCAGCAGCTTAATCGGGTTGAAAAACTACAATGAGCAGTTCTTC. Complete variable domain (other parts from reference TRBV7-3 and TRBJ2-1): GAGVSQTPSNKVTEKGKYVELRCDPISGHTALYWYRQSLGQGPEFLIYFQGTGAADDSGLPNDRFFAVRPEGSVSTLKIQRTERGDSAVYLCASSLIGLKNYNEQFFGPGTRLTVL.

The rearrangement uses TRBV27 and TRBJ2-1; 9 bases are a match to TRBD2. Per germline, CDR1 MNHEY and CDR2 SMNVEV (reference sequence). The length of the CDR3 is 15 residues. Trimming took 3 bases from V and 6 from J; bases not matched to a gene: 6. DNA of the CDR3: TGTGCCAGCAGTTTTGGCGGGAGGGCAATCAATGAGCAGTTCTTC. Encoded protein: CASSFGGRAINEQFF.

This rearrangement joins TRBV27 to TRBJ2-1; 7 bases line up with TRBD2. CDR1 and CDR2 from the germline V gene are MNHEY and SMNVEV (reference sequence). The junction had 12 bases not matched to a gene; V was cut back by 6 bases and J by 4 bases. The CDR3 sequence is 16 residues long. For the CDR3, the DNA is TGTGCCAGCAGCCCTGTCGGACTAGTAGGGTACAATGAGCAGTTCTTC. Amino acid sequence: CASSPVGLVGYNEQFF.

In this sample, this clone turned up once. This chain links TRBV4-3 with TRBJ2-7; a possible D gene is TRBD1 (5 bases). With 0 bases removed from V and 5 bases from J, the gap between germline ends came to 14 bases. CDR3 size: 15 residues. The germline gives CDR1 LGHNA, CDR2 YSLEER. The CDR3 DNA reads as TGCGCCAGCAGCCAAGAGGGTCAGGGAACCCACGAGCAGTACTTC. This codes for CASSQEGQGTHEQYF.

The chain uses TRBV4-3 and TRBJ1-5; D not resolved. Deletions cut 0 bases from V and 9 bases from J, with 9 bases between. CDR1 is LGHNA, CDR2 YSLEER, per germline. CDR3 length: 13 residues. The CDR3 protein is CASSQESAGPQHF. CDR3 nucleotide sequence: TGCGCCAGCAGCCAAGAGTCCGCCGGGCCCCAGCATTTT.

This chain uses TRBV5-1 with TRBJ2-7, with 8 bases fitting TRBD2. Germline-derived CDR1 and CDR2 are SGHRS and YFSETQ. With 1 base clipped from V and 2 bases from J, the junction kept 2 bases outside the gene matches. The CDR3 runs 14 residues. The CDR3 DNA follows: TGCGCCAGCAGCTTGCGGGAGGGCCCCTACGAGCAGTACTTC. Encoded protein: CASSLREGPYEQYF. Using reference TRBV5-1 and TRBJ2-7 for the parts outside the CDR3, the full variable domain is KAGVTQTPRYLIKTRGQQVTLSCSPISGHRSVSWYQQTPGQGLQFLFEYFSETQRNKGNFPGRFSGRQFSNSRSEMNVSTLELGDSALYLCASSLREGPYEQYFGPGTRLTVT.

CDR3 in amino acids: CAWSVQGKNEQYF. As DNA, the CDR3 is TGTGCCTGGAGTGTACAGGGGAAAAACGAGCAGTACTTC. V is TRBV30 and J is TRBJ2-7; TRBD1 matches 7 bases. This CDR3 is 13 amino acids long. With 0 bases clipped from V and 5 bases from J, the junction kept 4 bases outside the gene matches. Germline CDR1 is GTSNPN and CDR2 is SVGIG (reference sequence).

J is TRBJ2-7 and V is TRBV5-8, with 15 bases that match TRBD2. The junction had 5 bases not matched to a gene; V was cut back by 0 bases and J by 1 base. Germline-derived CDR1 and CDR2 are SGHTS and YDEGEE. The CDR3 runs to 18 residues. CDR3: CASSLVGTSGRISYEQYF. In DNA, the CDR3 is TGTGCCAGCAGCTTGGTCGGGACTAGCGGGAGGATTTCCTACGAGCAGTACTTC.